Each of the 15 T cell receptor beta chains below was sequenced from the same sample in a study of T cell repertoires in cytomegalovirus infection. These receptors have no known antigen. MiXCR, applied by TCRdb to the reads, yields one record per CDR3 protein. The sample lists some 350,000 distinct CDR3 sequences, approximately 32% seen once, with roughly 20% in the top ten. The specimen was cultured PBMCs, collected from culture after CMV antigen stimulation. The receptors originated from a human donor in good health (CMV status not recorded). Some clones in this sample may be carry-over from other donors' samples.

This chain joins TRBV7-2 and TRBJ2-2; TRBD2 might be the D (7 bases). The CDR3 loop spans 15 amino acids. V was shortened by 3 bases and J by 9 bases, with 17 bases between the two germline ends. Looked up from germline, CDR1 is SGHTA and CDR2 is FQGNSA. The CDR3 is CASSFYGGPDRELFF. CDR3 nucleotides: TGTGCCAGCAGCTTTTACGGGGGGCCCGATCGGGAGCTGTTTTTT. The full variable domain, rest sourced from reference TRBV7-2 and TRBJ2-2, is GAGVSQSPSNKVTEKGKDVELRCDPISGHTALYWYRQSLGQGLEFLIYFQGNSAPDKSGLPSDRFSAERTGGSVSTLTIQRTQQEDSAVYLCASSFYGGPDRELFFGEGSRLTVL.

The chain has TRBV7-3 and TRBJ2-1; 10 positions agree with TRBD2. Looked up from germline, CDR1 is SGHTA and CDR2 is FQGTGA. Unmatched junction bases numbered 9, after V lost 5 bases and J lost 8 bases. The CDR3 runs 15 residues. The CDR3 loop reads CASSQSGRAIDEQFF. In DNA, the CDR3 is TGTGCCAGCAGCCAAAGCGGGAGGGCCATCGATGAGCAGTTCTTC.

The rearrangement uses TRBV6-2 or TRBV6-3 and TRBJ2-1; 15 nucleotides line up with TRBD2. The CDR3 is 16 amino acids. V lost 5 bases, J lost 9 bases, and 8 bases stayed unmatched. Germline lookup yields CDR1 MNHEY and CDR2 SVGEGT. The DNA of the CDR3 is TGTGCCAGCAGTGCACCGGGACTAGCGGGAGGTACTGAGCAGTTCTTC. It is translated as CASSAPGLAGGTEQFF.

The CDR3: CASSLGYLAYEQYF. The CDR3 DNA sequence: TGTGCCAGCAGCTTAGGATACCTAGCTTACGAGCAGTACTTC. The chain has TRBV7-8 and TRBJ2-7, with D perhaps matching TRBD2 (5 bases). Deletions cut 1 base from V and 4 bases from J, with 11 bases between. The CDR3 totals 14 residues. Germline V gives CDR1 SGHVS, CDR2 FQNEAQ.

The chain recombines TRBV10-2 with TRBJ2-1, with D unresolved. The length of the CDR3 is 16 residues. Trimming pared 0 bases from V and 5 bases from J, leaving 14 bases between. Per germline, CDR1 WSHSY and CDR2 SAAADI. The CDR3 bases are TGCGCCAGCAGTGAGTCGAGAGAACGCCCCCACAATGAGCAGTTCTTC. Translated, it gives CASSESRERPHNEQFF.

The chain links TRBV19 to TRBJ2-5, with 7 positions matching TRBD2. The CDR3 loop spans 13 amino acids. Germline V gene lookup returns CDR1 LNHDA and CDR2 SQIVND (reference sequence). Unmatched junction bases numbered 4, after V lost 4 bases and J lost 5 bases. The CDR3, as DNA: TGTGCCAGTAGTAAAGCGGGGCGTGAGACCCAGTACTTC. As protein: CASSKAGRETQYF.

This clonotype was detected many times. The rearrangement joins TRBV11-3 to TRBJ2-2; D is unclear. Germline lookup yields CDR1 SGHNT and CDR2 YENEEA. V was cut by 1 base and J by 0 bases, with 9 bases left in between. CDR3 size: 16 residues. CDR3 amino acids: CASSLVVPSNTGELFF. The CDR3 nucleotides read TGTGCCAGCAGCTTAGTGGTCCCATCGAACACCGGGGAGCTGTTTTTT.

A few counts support this clonotype. The chain joins TRBV10-3 to TRBJ1-1, with D possibly matching TRBD1 (5 bases). The germline V gene has CDR1 ENHRY and CDR2 SYGVKD. Trimming removed 6 bases from V and 0 bases from J, with 20 bases in between. The CDR3 runs to 17 residues. The CDR3 here is CAIRIQPPGGMNTEAFF. DNA of the CDR3: TGTGCCATCAGGATTCAGCCCCCGGGGGGGATGAACACTGAAGCTTTCTTT.

The chain is built from TRBV19 and TRBJ1-6, with no clear D. CDR1 is LNHDA and CDR2 is SQIVND in the germline V gene (reference sequence). The CDR3 has 17 residues. Trimming took 5 bases from V and 8 from J, leaving 22 bases between them. The CDR3: CASSATREVIMDSPLHF. Here the CDR3 DNA reads TGTGCCAGTAGTGCCACCCGGGAGGTCATAATGGATTCACCCCTCCACTTT.

This clonotype was detected many times. The chain carries TRBV7-2 and TRBJ1-6; possibly TRBD1 for D (5 bases). The V gene lost 4 bases and the J gene lost 10 bases, with 20 bases spanning the gap. The CDR3 sequence is 16 residues long. CDR1 and CDR2 (germline): SGHTA, FQGNSA. CDR3 bases: TGTGCCAGCAGCTCTGGCCCGGGGGTCACTGGGTCACCCCTCCACTTT. This gives the protein CASSSGPGVTGSPLHF. The complete variable domain, with remaining parts taken from reference TRBV7-2 and TRBJ1-6, reads GAGVSQSPSNKVTEKGKDVELRCDPISGHTALYWYRQSLGQGLEFLIYFQGNSAPDKSGLPSDRFSAERTGGSVSTLTIQRTQQEDSAVYLCASSSGPGVTGSPLHFGNGTRLTVT.

J is TRBJ2-3 and V is TRBV6-1, with D possibly being TRBD2 (6 bases). This CDR3 has 18 residues. V was shortened by 1 base and J by 2 bases, with 19 bases between the two germline ends. Germline CDR1 MNHNS, CDR2 SASEGT. The CDR3 sequence: CASSEEILSGVDTDTQYF. Written as DNA, the CDR3 is TGTGCCAGCAGTGAAGAGATCTTATCGGGAGTTGACACAGATACGCAGTATTTT.

This chain connects TRBV7-9 to TRBJ2-5, with D perhaps matching TRBD1 (6 bases). The CDR3 is made up of 14 amino acids. CDR1 is SEHNR and CDR2 is FQNEAQ in the germline V gene (reference sequence). V lost 9 bases to trimming and J lost 2 bases, with 16 bases between them. The DNA for the CDR3 is TGTGCCAGAAGCCAGGGACACTCACAAGAGACCCAGTACTTC. Translating it yields CARSQGHSQETQYF.

A few counts support this clonotype. In nucleotides, the CDR3 is TGTGCCAGCAGTTACAGGGGGCAGGGTCAGCCCCAGCATTTT. Translating gives CASSYRGQGQPQHF. The chain uses TRBV6-5 and TRBJ1-5; 7 nucleotides align to TRBD1. Germline V gene sequence: CDR1 MNHEY, CDR2 SVGAGI. V lost 2 bases to trimming and J lost 6 bases; unmatched junction nucleotides: 4. This CDR3 region has 14 residues.

V and J are TRBV20-1 and TRBJ1-1; D not certain. The V end was cut by 0 bases, the J end by 3 bases, with 14 bases between. Germline CDR1 reads DFQATT; CDR2 reads SNEGSKA (reference sequence). CDR3 length: 15 amino acids. CDR3 loop: CSAREIGGGDTEAFF. In nucleotides, the CDR3 is TGCAGTGCTAGAGAGATCGGCGGTGGAGACACTGAAGCTTTCTTT.

J is TRBJ2-7 and V is TRBV7-3; the match to TRBD2 covers 12 bases. Germline V gene data show CDR1 as SGHTA and CDR2 as FQGTGA. V lost 7 bases to trimming and J lost 2 bases; unmatched junction nucleotides: 6. There are 15 residues in the CDR3. CDR3 sequence: CASTRTSGEAYEQYF. The CDR3 nucleotides read TGTGCCAGCACCCGGACTAGCGGGGAAGCCTACGAGCAGTACTTC.